A single sample gave rise to the 23 T cell receptor beta chains below, sequenced in a study of blood T cell repertoires in COVID-19. TCRdb's table, derived via immunoSEQ multiplex PCR, lists solely in-frame clones and lacks some. The sample holds about 130,000 clones, about 91% seen once. The material sequenced was peripheral blood. Receptors were obtained from a man aged 45-60 years with acute or convalescent COVID-19.

The chain is built from TRBV5-1 and TRBJ1-6; TRBD1 matches 8 bases. CDR1 and CDR2 from the germline V gene are SGHRS and YFSETQ. This CDR3 has 20 amino acids. J was trimmed by 7 bases and V by 1 base; bases with no gene match: 19. The CDR3 loop is CASSLRGSGTGATRNSPLHF. CDR3 sequence (DNA): TGCGCCAGCAGCTTGAGGGGCTCCGGGACAGGAGCCACGAGGAATTCACCCCTCCACTTT.

This chain links TRBV4-2 with TRBJ2-5, with D unresolved. V was clipped by 3 bases and J by 1 base, with 9 bases between them. The CDR3 runs 14 residues. Germline assignment: CDR1 LGHNA and CDR2 YNFKEQ. Here the CDR3 DNA reads TGTGCCAGCAGCCAGCAGGCGCGCCAAGAGACCCAGTACTTC. This codes for CASSQQARQETQYF.

V usage is TRBV28 and J usage is TRBJ2-7; D perhaps matches TRBD2 (6 bases). CDR3 length: 13 amino acids. V was trimmed by 11 bases and J by 5 bases, leaving 19 bases between them. Germline-derived CDR1 and CDR2 are MDHEN and SYDVKM. The CDR3 loop is CAARPGDPNEQYF. The CDR3 bases are TGTGCCGCCCGCCCGGGAGACCCCAACGAGCAGTACTTC.

This sequence joins TRBV29-1 and TRBJ1-1; the D is unclear. V lost 6 bases to trimming and J lost 3 bases, with 14 bases between them. This CDR3 comprises 13 residues. The germline CDR1 and CDR2 sequences are SQVTM and ANQGSEA. CDR3 protein: CSVPKLVDTEAFF. CDR3 bases: TGCAGCGTCCCAAAACTGGTTGACACTGAAGCTTTCTTT.

This chain uses TRBV11-3 with TRBJ2-2; 10 bases map to TRBD2. Trimming took 5 bases from V and 0 from J; bases not matched to a gene: 6. The germline V gene encodes CDR1 SGHNT and CDR2 YENEEA. The CDR3 runs to 17 residues. The CDR3 DNA reads TGTGCCAGCAGCACGACTAGCGGGTTCGCGAACACCGGGGAGCTGTTTTTT. Its translation: CASSTTSGFANTGELFF.

This CDR3 is CASRQIEAFF. The DNA for the CDR3 is TGTGCCAGCAGACAGATTGAAGCTTTCTTT. The V gene is TRBV2, the J gene TRBJ1-1; D remains ambiguous. The V gene lost 6 bases and the J gene lost 7 bases, with 6 bases spanning the gap. This CDR3 region has 10 residues. Germline loops: CDR1 SNHLY, CDR2 FYNNEI.

The chain is built from TRBV6-5 and TRBJ2-7; TRBD1 aligns across 10 bases. The J segment lost 6 bases and the V segment lost 0 bases, leaving 2 bases of the junction unmatched. CDR1 MNHEY and CDR2 SVGAGI come from the germline V gene. CDR3 length equals 14 residues. CDR3 DNA sequence: TGTGCCAGCAGTTACTCGACAGGGGGCCTCGAGCAGTACTTC. Residues: CASSYSTGGLEQYF.

The CDR3, as DNA: TGTGCCATCAGGGACAGTACTGGGGCCAACGTCCTGACTTTC. Protein product: CAIRDSTGANVLTF. The chain is built from TRBV10-3 and TRBJ2-6; D perhaps matches TRBD1 (6 bases). The CDR3 is 14 residues long. The ends were cut back, 6 bases at V and 2 bases at J, with 8 bases in the middle. Germline assignment: CDR1 ENHRY and CDR2 SYGVKD.

The genes are TRBV7-2 and TRBJ2-7, with a possible D match to TRBD1 (6 bases). Germline V CDR1 and CDR2: SGHTA, FQGNSA. There are 12 residues in the CDR3. Trimming left V 4 bases short and J 3 bases short, with 7 bases between. The CDR3 loop reads CASSWGLYEQYF. CDR3 in DNA: TGTGCCAGCAGCTGGGGGCTCTACGAGCAGTACTTC.

V usage is TRBV18 and J usage is TRBJ2-7; D gene ambiguous. Trimming took off 0 bases at V and 3 bases at J, with 12 bases between the two ends. CDR1 and CDR2 from the germline V gene are KGHSH and LQKENI. The CDR3 totals 15 residues. The CDR3 bases are TGTGCCAGCTCACCACCGCATAGCCGGGTCTACGAGCAGTACTTC. Protein: CASSPPHSRVYEQYF.

V and J are TRBV5-1 and TRBJ1-1; 8 nucleotides match TRBD1. Trimming removed 3 bases from V and 4 bases from J; junction bases left unmatched: 14. This CDR3 is 17 amino acids long. Germline CDR1 SGHRS, CDR2 YFSETQ. The CDR3 region has the DNA TGCGCCAGCAGCTCGTCAATGCAGGGGGCGCGGGGCACTGAAGCTTTCTTT. It specifies CASSSSMQGARGTEAFF.

The chain carries TRBV7-9 and TRBJ2-2, with TRBD2 matching 9 bases. The V and J ends lost 5 bases and 6 bases, in that order; junction bases with no gene match: 10. Germline values: CDR1 SEHNR, CDR2 FQNEAQ (reference sequence). The CDR3 has 16 amino acids. The CDR3 spells CASSLPIAGAAGELFF. CDR3 in DNA: TGTGCCAGCAGCCTCCCCATAGCGGGAGCGGCCGGGGAGCTGTTTTTT.

This chain joins TRBV5-1 and TRBJ2-7; 7 bases are shared with TRBD2. The CDR3 contains 15 residues. V was pared by 0 bases and J by 3 bases, with 6 bases of the junction left unmatched. Germline V CDR1 and CDR2: SGHRS, YFSETQ. The DNA of the CDR3 is TGCGCCAGCAGCTTGGCGGAGCGGGGCGGCTACGAGCAGTACTTC. This sequence encodes CASSLAERGGYEQYF. Variable domain in full (rest from reference TRBV5-1 and TRBJ2-7): KAGVTQTPRYLIKTRGQQVTLSCSPISGHRSVSWYQQTPGQGLQFLFEYFSETQRNKGNFPGRFSGRQFSNSRSEMNVSTLELGDSALYLCASSLAERGGYEQYFGPGTRLTVT.

J is TRBJ2-2 and V is TRBV5-1; 12 nucleotides line up with TRBD2. Germline loops: CDR1 SGHRS, CDR2 YFSETQ. The CDR3 totals 20 residues. The ends lost 2 bases at V and 0 bases at J; junction bases unmatched: 11. DNA for the CDR3: TGCGCCAGCAGCTTCCGGGCCCCGACTAGCGGGAGTTCGAACACCGGGGAGCTGTTTTTT. Its translation: CASSFRAPTSGSSNTGELFF. Complete variable domain (other parts from reference TRBV5-1 and TRBJ2-2): KAGVTQTPRYLIKTRGQQVTLSCSPISGHRSVSWYQQTPGQGLQFLFEYFSETQRNKGNFPGRFSGRQFSNSRSEMNVSTLELGDSALYLCASSFRAPTSGSSNTGELFFGEGSRLTVL.

J is TRBJ1-5 and V is TRBV5-5; D call uncertain. The CDR3 consists of 14 residues. Trimming cost V 2 bases and J 3 bases, with 9 bases left between them. Germline loops: CDR1 SGHKS, CDR2 YYEKEE (reference sequence). The CDR3 nucleotides are TGTGCCAGCAGCTTTGAGGGCTTCAATCAGCCCCAGCATTTT. Its translation is CASSFEGFNQPQHF.

Concerning this clone itself: A junction end diverges from the germline sequence, so it may reflect a read error. The genes are TRBV3-1 (or the pseudogene TRBV3-2) and TRBJ1-5, with 7 nucleotides matching TRBD1. The CDR3 is 15 amino acids. Germline loops: CDR1 LGHDT, CDR2 YNNKEL (reference sequence). Here the CDR3 DNA reads TGTGCCAGCAGCCAAGCGTTAGGGGGCAAGCAGCCCCAGCATTTT. Residues: CASSQALGGKQPQHF.

The genes are TRBV10-3 and TRBJ2-7; 7 bases align to TRBD1. CDR1 and CDR2 from the germline V gene are ENHRY and SYGVKD. The CDR3 runs 14 residues. Trimming removed 0 bases from V and 3 bases from J; junction bases left unmatched: 2. The CDR3 bases are TGTGCCATCAGTGAGTCGGGACAGATCTACGAGCAGTACTTC. As protein: CAISESGQIYEQYF.

The chain recombines TRBV5-8 with TRBJ2-7; D remains ambiguous. Trimming shortened V by 4 bases and J by 2 bases, and 4 bases separated the two germline ends. Germline V gene data show CDR1 as SGHTS and CDR2 as YDEGEE. The CDR3 has 11 amino acids. The CDR3 bases are TGTGCCAGCAGCCCAGCCTACGAGCAGTACTTC. Translation gives CASSPAYEQYF. The variable domain in full, completed from reference TRBV5-8 and TRBJ2-7, reads EAGVTQSPTHLIKTRGQQATLRCSPISGHTSVYWYQQALGLGLQFLLWYDEGEERNRGNFPPRFSGRQFPNYSSELNVNALELEDSALYLCASSPAYEQYFGPGTRLTVT.

The chain carries TRBV3-1 (or the pseudogene TRBV3-2) and TRBJ2-1, with 10 bases lining up with TRBD2. The trim removed 4 bases at V and 7 bases at J, leaving 4 bases unmatched. Germline assignment: CDR1 LGHDT and CDR2 YNNKEL (reference sequence). The CDR3 is 14 amino acids. In nucleotides, the CDR3 is TGTGCCAGCAGCCCCGAGCGGGGGGGGAATGAGCAGTTCTTC. Its translation is CASSPERGGNEQFF.

This clone was counted between two and nine times. The V call is TRBV3-1 (or the pseudogene TRBV3-2), the J call TRBJ1-2; D perhaps matches TRBD1 (6 bases). The V end was cut by 4 bases, the J end by 0 bases, with 15 bases between. Germline V lookup: CDR1 LGHDT, CDR2 YNNKEL (reference sequence). The CDR3 sequence is 16 residues long. This chain's CDR3 is CASSPGGGAPNYGYTF. The DNA of the CDR3 is TGTGCCAGCAGCCCCGGAGGGGGGGCTCCTAACTATGGCTACACCTTC.

V usage is TRBV5-8 and J usage is TRBJ1-1; D may be TRBD1 (6 bases). CDR1 and CDR2 from the germline V gene are SGHTS and YDEGEE. The V end was cut by 5 bases, the J end by 0 bases, with 8 bases between. The CDR3 is 13 residues long. CDR3 DNA sequence: TGTGCCAGCAGAGGGACATTGAACACTGAAGCTTTCTTT. Translating it yields CASRGTLNTEAFF.

This chain uses TRBV4-2 with TRBJ2-3; 8 positions match TRBD2. Looked up from germline, CDR1 is LGHNA and CDR2 is YNFKEQ. J gave up 4 bases and V 5 bases, and 14 bases lay outside the gene matches. The CDR3 covers 17 residues. The CDR3 DNA reads TGTGCCAGCAGCTCCATGGGGGTTAGCGGGGCCTCAGATACGCAGTATTTT. It yields the protein CASSSMGVSGASDTQYF.

This clone has only one observation. The chain has TRBV3-1 (or the pseudogene TRBV3-2) and TRBJ2-2; D gene uncertain. The CDR3 runs to 14 residues. Germline CDR1 and CDR2: LGHDT and YNNKEL (reference sequence). With 2 bases removed from V and 0 bases from J, the gap between germline ends came to 4 bases. CDR3 bases: TGTGCCAGCAGCCAACTAGCGAACACCGGGGAGCTGTTTTTT. Protein product: CASSQLANTGELFF.